The present T cell receptor beta chain was sequenced within a study of post-analysis software for immune sequencing data. Study-wide background: Included among the disease courses, which were recorded for the cohort, were relapsing-remitting, secondary progressive and progressive-relapsing multiple sclerosis. Study outcomes and limitations: Controls had significantly higher normalized Chao1 diversity than multiple sclerosis patients. TRBV segments more frequent in patients than in controls numbered a few and included TRBV5-6, TRBV5-1 and TRBV20-1. Same-batch preparations were strongly co-clustered by F measure.

This clonotype was seen just once. Its antigen is unknown. Germline trimming cut 8 bases from V and 5 bases from J; bases unmatched to any gene: 5. This CDR3 is built from 14 residues. Included in the TCR beta cDNA libraries were unique molecular identifiers. Some 500,000 cDNA molecules were obtained per 1 to 10 million input T cells. One entry per CDR3 protein, called by TCRdb with MiXCR from the PCR reads. The profile covers approximately 660,000 distinct CDR3 sequences, with 55% to 60% appearing a single time and 10% to 12% taken by the ten largest. Sequencing was done on a sample of blood. The rearrangement uses TRBV12-3 or TRBV12-4 and TRBJ2-1; TRBD2 matches 11 bases. This receptor was obtained from a girl aged 2 to 9 with multiple sclerosis. CDR3 in amino acids: CASDTSGGNNEQFF. The CDR3 coding sequence is TGTGCCAGCGATACTAGCGGGGGAAACAATGAGCAGTTCTTC.